This TCR beta chain is drawn from a study of blood T cell repertoires in COVID-19. In the authors' methods: Estimation of nucleated cell counts relied on the amplification of reference gene primers. This table comes from immunoSEQ multiplex PCR, and its TCRdb copy is limited to in-frame clones, with some not included. Clone size and the V and J calls come from that table; the DNA yielded D and trimming. The sample lists 250,000 to 350,000 clones; 89% were seen once. Germline V gene data show CDR1 as LNHDA and CDR2 as SQIVND (reference sequence). Between the trimmed V and J ends, which lost 5 bases and 1 base, there was a span of 18 bases. The CDR3 totals 17 residues.

The TCR was taken from a woman in her 40s who had recovered from COVID-19. V gene TRBV19 combines with J gene TRBJ1-5, with D possibly matching TRBD1 (5 bases). Sequencing was done on a sample of peripheral blood. This chain's CDR3 is CASSLGRGAASNQPQHF. The DNA for the CDR3 is TGTGCCAGTAGTTTGGGTCGTGGGGCCGCGAGCAATCAGCCCCAGCATTTT.